This record concerns one T cell receptor beta chain sequence. Its antigen is undetermined. These data come from a study of cytomegalovirus exposure and HLA in healthy donors. The study's findings and limits: Analysis was carried out at a later point, and it linked a missense DCLRE1C variant to TCR beta V- and J-gene trimming. Cytomegalovirus-associated status was assigned to 164 TCR beta chains.

In germline, CDR1 is MNHNS, CDR2 SASEGT. V shed 2 bases and J shed 4 bases, with 8 bases lying between them. CDR3 length equals 13 residues. PCR was performed using 60 Vbeta and 13 Jbeta primers. Profiled with immunoSEQ multiplex PCR; TCRdb holds only in-frame clones, not every one. The sample totals some 64,000 clones. These donors counted as nominally healthy when sampled, but unrecorded immune exposures were likely. Sequencing was carried out using PBMCs. The receptor comes from a woman aged 25 to 39 in good health and CMV-seronegative. This chain uses TRBV6-1 with TRBJ1-2; D is unresolved. The CDR3 spells CASSELSGYGYTF. The CDR3 region has the DNA TGTGCCAGCAGTGAATTGAGTGGCTATGGCTACACCTTC.